This T cell receptor beta chain was retrieved from a study of early T cells in non-severe SARS-CoV-2 infection. For the study at large: Unpaired chains resulted from sequencing bulk RNA of unsorted whole blood.

Of note for this clonotype: The antigen remains unidentified.

Study observations and caveats: The matching step, a VDJdb search, favored anti-spike CD8 responses and missed private and CD4 specificities.

Molecules of cDNA were individually given unique molecular identifiers that were attached to them. TCRdb independently ran MiXCR on the 5' RACE reads; one entry per CDR3 protein. The table includes about 80,000 distinct CDR3 sequences, about a sixth detected once. This TCR was sampled from an adult who was a healthcare worker with PCR-confirmed SARS-CoV-2 infection or an uninfected control (not recorded which). Sequenced: whole blood.

The CDR3 DNA follows: TGCGCCAGCAGCCAAGCCGGTAGGGCCTACAATGAGCAGTTCTTC. This codes for CASSQAGRAYNEQFF. The rearrangement joins TRBV4-1 to TRBJ2-1; D ambiguous. This CDR3 is built from 15 residues. Germline lookup yields CDR1 MGHRA and CDR2 YSYEKL. Trimming removed 1 base at V and 2 bases at J, with 9 bases between.